The rows below give T cell receptor beta chains drawn from one sample of a study of human T cells and chemical hapten exposure. TCRdb reanalysed the RACE reads using MiXCR and keeps one entry per CDR3 protein. The table lists a few hundred thousand distinct CDR3 sequences, more than 4.5% of them singletons. The input for sequencing was whole blood, taken in connection with sensitization to the hapten diphenylcyclopropenone (DPC). The receptors were sampled from a woman in her forties or fifties with alopecia areata. Some clones in this sample may be carry-over from other donors' samples. The CDR3 runs from the conserved cysteine through the conserved F or W. The D gene is left open where the match is weak. The size entry is marked missing in some rows and otherwise reads once, few, many or a size class.

d_gene: -; abundance: -; v_gene: TRBV25-1; j_gene: TRBJ2-7; CDR3aa: CASSELKQVYF; CDR3nt: TGTGCCAGCAGTGAGTTAAAACAGGTGTACTTC
d_gene: -; abundance: -; v_gene: TRBV20-1; j_gene: TRBJ1-5; CDR3aa: CSAKVGRSNQPQHF; CDR3nt: TGCAGTGCTAAGGTGGGGAGGAGCAATCAGCCCCAGCATTTT
d_gene: TRBD1; abundance: -; v_gene: TRBV20-1; j_gene: TRBJ2-7; CDR3aa: CSVRTGAYEQYF; CDR3nt: TGCAGTGTCCGGACAGGGGCCTACGAGCAGTACTTC
d_gene: -; abundance: many; v_gene: TRBV7-2; j_gene: TRBJ1-2; CDR3aa: CASSLGPGGDYGYTF; CDR3nt: TGTGCCAGCAGCTTAGGTCCAGGAGGAGACTATGGCTACACCTTC
d_gene: -; abundance: -; v_gene: TRBV19; j_gene: TRBJ1-6; CDR3aa: CASSWQEDSPLHF; CDR3nt: TGTGCCAGTAGTTGGCAGGAAGACTCACCCCTCCACTTT
d_gene: -; abundance: many; v_gene: TRBV29-1; j_gene: TRBJ2-3; CDR3aa: CSVRLQGRDTQYF; CDR3nt: TGCAGCGTAAGACTACAGGGCAGAGATACGCAGTATTTT
d_gene: TRBD1; abundance: few; v_gene: TRBV6-5; j_gene: TRBJ2-1; CDR3aa: CASSRTGAPSSYNEQFF; CDR3nt: TGTGCCAGCAGCCGGACAGGGGCCCCGAGCTCCTACAATGAGCAGTTCTTC
d_gene: -; abundance: many; v_gene: TRBV20-1; j_gene: TRBJ2-1; CDR3aa: CSARDRTIPNGYEQFF; CDR3nt: TGCAGTGCTAGAGATAGGACGATCCCTAATGGGTATGAGCAGTTCTTC
d_gene: TRBD2; abundance: -; v_gene: TRBV2; j_gene: TRBJ2-3; CDR3aa: CASGRINPRLAVTDTQYF; CDR3nt: TGTGCCAGCGGCCGCATAAACCCCCGACTAGCGGTCACAGATACGCAGTATTTT
d_gene: TRBD2; abundance: many; v_gene: TRBV2; j_gene: TRBJ2-5; CDR3aa: CASSESGTSETQYF; CDR3nt: TGTGCCAGCAGTGAAAGTGGGACTAGCGAGACCCAGTACTTC
d_gene: -; abundance: many; v_gene: TRBV6-6; j_gene: TRBJ2-2; CDR3aa: CASKRRGEITGELFF; CDR3nt: TGTGCCAGCAAAAGAAGGGGCGAGATCACCGGGGAGCTGTTTTTT
d_gene: TRBD2; abundance: many; v_gene: TRBV29-1; j_gene: TRBJ2-1; CDR3aa: CSVHGLVPGNEQFF; CDR3nt: TGCAGCGTCCACGGACTAGTCCCGGGAAATGAGCAGTTCTTC
d_gene: TRBD1; abundance: few; v_gene: TRBV25-1; j_gene: TRBJ2-2; CDR3aa: CASSTGGPGELFF; CDR3nt: TGTGCCAGCAGTACAGGGGGCCCCGGGGAGCTGTTTTTT
d_gene: -; abundance: few; v_gene: TRBV2; j_gene: TRBJ1-4; CDR3aa: CASSVERGREKLFF; CDR3nt: TGTGCCAGCAGTGTGGAAAGGGGCCGCGAAAAACTGTTTTTT
d_gene: -; abundance: many; v_gene: TRBV3-1; j_gene: TRBJ2-1; CDR3aa: CASSLFSGTSSYNEQFF; CDR3nt: TGTGCCAGCAGCCTTTTCTCCGGGACCTCTTCCTACAATGAGCAGTTCTTC
d_gene: -; abundance: few; v_gene: TRBV27; j_gene: TRBJ1-2; CDR3aa: CASSRQPANYGYTF; CDR3nt: TGTGCCAGCAGCCGACAGCCAGCTAACTATGGCTACACCTTC
d_gene: -; abundance: many; v_gene: TRBV20-1; j_gene: TRBJ2-7; CDR3aa: CSARGSKFYEQYF; CDR3nt: TGCAGTGCTAGAGGTAGCAAGTTCTACGAGCAGTACTTC
d_gene: -; abundance: -; v_gene: TRBV23-1; j_gene: TRBJ1-5; CDR3aa: CASSQSGARWYQPQHF; CDR3nt: TGCGCCAGCAGTCAATCGGGGGCGCGGTGGTATCAGCCCCAGCATTTT
d_gene: -; abundance: many; v_gene: TRBV7-2; j_gene: TRBJ1-2; CDR3aa: CASSPALGNYGYTF; CDR3nt: TGTGCCAGCAGCCCAGCCCTGGGAAACTATGGCTACACCTTC
d_gene: -; abundance: few; v_gene: TRBV27; j_gene: TRBJ2-2; CDR3aa: CASSLWQGIHGELFF; CDR3nt: TGTGCCAGCAGTTTATGGCAGGGGATCCACGGGGAGCTGTTTTTT
d_gene: TRBD2; abundance: -; v_gene: TRBV27; j_gene: TRBJ2-7; CDR3aa: CASGTSGRIEQYF; CDR3nt: TGTGCCAGCGGGACTAGCGGGAGGATCGAGCAGTACTTC
d_gene: -; abundance: many; v_gene: TRBV12-3/TRBV12-4; j_gene: TRBJ2-1; CDR3aa: CASSFGGPNEQFF; CDR3nt: TGTGCCAGCAGTTTTGGGGGACCCAATGAGCAGTTCTTC
d_gene: -; abundance: -; v_gene: TRBV2; j_gene: TRBJ1-5; CDR3aa: CASRRDTSDNQPQHF; CDR3nt: TGTGCCAGTCGTAGGGACACCAGCGATAATCAGCCCCAGCATTTT
d_gene: TRBD1; abundance: -; v_gene: TRBV12-3/TRBV12-4; j_gene: TRBJ2-1; CDR3aa: CASSLTGTGGLNEQFF; CDR3nt: TGTGCCAGCAGTTTAACAGGGACAGGGGGTCTAAATGAGCAGTTCTTC
d_gene: -; abundance: many; v_gene: TRBV28; j_gene: TRBJ2-1; CDR3aa: CASSLNGDSYNEQFF; CDR3nt: TGTGCCAGCAGTTTAAACGGGGACTCCTACAATGAGCAGTTCTTC
d_gene: -; abundance: many; v_gene: TRBV28; j_gene: TRBJ1-6; CDR3aa: CASRFPGAAYGSPLHF; CDR3nt: TGTGCCAGCAGATTCCCGGGGGCTGCTTATGGATCACCCCTCCACTTT
d_gene: TRBD2; abundance: many; v_gene: TRBV20-1; j_gene: TRBJ2-1; CDR3aa: CSAGGTSGNNEQFF; CDR3nt: TGCAGTGCCGGGGGTACTAGCGGGAACAATGAGCAGTTCTTC
d_gene: TRBD2; abundance: many; v_gene: TRBV7-8; j_gene: TRBJ2-1; CDR3aa: CASSLAPDSGFYNEQFF; CDR3nt: TGTGCCAGCAGCTTAGCGCCTGATAGCGGGTTCTACAATGAGCAGTTCTTC
d_gene: -; abundance: few; v_gene: TRBV18; j_gene: TRBJ1-1; CDR3aa: CASSPPHTLNTEAFF; CDR3nt: TGTGCCAGCTCACCACCCCATACCTTGAACACTGAAGCTTTCTTT
d_gene: TRBD1; abundance: -; v_gene: TRBV7-9; j_gene: TRBJ2-5; CDR3aa: CASSFPTGLEETQYF; CDR3nt: TGTGCCAGCAGCTTCCCGACAGGGCTGGAGGAGACCCAGTACTTC
d_gene: TRBD2; abundance: many; v_gene: TRBV6-5; j_gene: TRBJ2-7; CDR3aa: CASSYSGGTYEQYF; CDR3nt: TGTGCCAGCAGTTATAGCGGGGGGACCTACGAGCAGTACTTC
d_gene: TRBD2; abundance: few; v_gene: TRBV27; j_gene: TRBJ2-3; CDR3aa: CASSPTSYPDTQYF; CDR3nt: TGTGCCAGCAGCCCGACTAGCTACCCAGATACGCAGTATTTT
d_gene: -; abundance: many; v_gene: TRBV15; j_gene: TRBJ2-2; CDR3aa: CATSFAGKGRTGELFF; CDR3nt: TGTGCCACCAGCTTTGCAGGGAAAGGTCGCACCGGGGAGCTGTTTTTT
d_gene: TRBD1; abundance: few; v_gene: TRBV6-6; j_gene: TRBJ1-2; CDR3aa: CASSSHRGINYGYTF; CDR3nt: TGTGCCAGCAGTTCACACAGGGGCATCAACTATGGCTACACCTTC
d_gene: TRBD2; abundance: many; v_gene: TRBV9; j_gene: TRBJ2-1; CDR3aa: CASASLAGGRVEQFF; CDR3nt: TGTGCCAGCGCTTCCTTGGCGGGAGGGCGCGTTGAGCAGTTCTTC
d_gene: -; abundance: few; v_gene: TRBV6-5; j_gene: TRBJ2-3; CDR3aa: CASSYGSSATSTDTQYF; CDR3nt: TGTGCCAGCAGTTACGGCAGTAGCGCCACCAGCACAGATACGCAGTATTTT
d_gene: -; abundance: -; v_gene: TRBV20-1; j_gene: TRBJ2-3; CDR3aa: CSAREPRGDTQYF; CDR3nt: TGCAGTGCTAGAGAGCCCCGAGGAGATACGCAGTATTTT
d_gene: -; abundance: many; v_gene: TRBV7-9; j_gene: TRBJ1-5; CDR3aa: CASSLGDTPDNQPQHF; CDR3nt: TGTGCCAGCAGCTTGGGGGACACTCCCGACAATCAGCCCCAGCATTTT
d_gene: -; abundance: -; v_gene: TRBV29-1; j_gene: TRBJ1-3; CDR3aa: CSVEVPLSGNTIYF; CDR3nt: TGCAGCGTTGAAGTGCCACTCTCTGGAAACACCATATATTTT
d_gene: -; abundance: -; v_gene: TRBV5-1; j_gene: TRBJ2-3; CDR3aa: CASSPAGQFSSDTQYF; CDR3nt: TGCGCCAGCAGCCCAGCCGGACAGTTTTCTTCAGATACGCAGTATTTT